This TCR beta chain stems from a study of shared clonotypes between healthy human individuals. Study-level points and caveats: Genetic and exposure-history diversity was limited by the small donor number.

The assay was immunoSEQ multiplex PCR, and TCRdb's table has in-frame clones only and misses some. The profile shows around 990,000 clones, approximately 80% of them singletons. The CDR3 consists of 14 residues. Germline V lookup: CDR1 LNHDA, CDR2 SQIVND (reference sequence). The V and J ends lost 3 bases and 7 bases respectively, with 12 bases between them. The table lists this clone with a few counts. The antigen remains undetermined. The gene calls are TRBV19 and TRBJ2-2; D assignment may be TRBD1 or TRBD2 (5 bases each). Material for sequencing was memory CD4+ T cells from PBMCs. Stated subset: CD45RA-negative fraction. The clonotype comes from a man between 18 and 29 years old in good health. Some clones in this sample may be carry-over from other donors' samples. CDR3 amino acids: CASSMRDRVGELFF. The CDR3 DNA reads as TGTGCCAGTAGTATGAGGGACCGCGTCGGGGAGCTGTTTTTT.